Given below is one T cell receptor (beta chain) in context. What it recognizes is unknown. The V gene's germline CDR1 is ENHRY and CDR2 SYGVKD. The CDR3 contains 14 residues. V shed 4 bases and J shed 1 base, with 7 bases lying between them. The data were taken from a study of T cell responses to AZD1222 COVID-19 vaccine. Findings and caveats of the study: Two AZD1222 doses significantly raised spike-specific TCR breadth and depth over controls. Females made up more of the donors, who were largely white British, and clonal diversity may have come out too low. Just a handful of AZD1222 recipients were seropositive at baseline.

Sequenced by immunoSEQ multiplex PCR; TCRdb stores in-frame clones only, minus some. The top ten hold 5% to 6.5% of the sample, which has roughly 58,000 clones, nearly 90% seen once. The material sequenced was peripheral blood, taken 28 days after the second AZD1222 dose. The chain has TRBV10-3 and TRBJ2-2; possible D gene TRBD1, 6 bases. The TCR originated in an adult who received the AZD1222 COVID-19 vaccine. In DNA form, the CDR3 reads TGTGCCATCAGTGCCAGGGGGAACACCGGGGAGCTGTTTTTT. Protein product: CAISARGNTGELFF.